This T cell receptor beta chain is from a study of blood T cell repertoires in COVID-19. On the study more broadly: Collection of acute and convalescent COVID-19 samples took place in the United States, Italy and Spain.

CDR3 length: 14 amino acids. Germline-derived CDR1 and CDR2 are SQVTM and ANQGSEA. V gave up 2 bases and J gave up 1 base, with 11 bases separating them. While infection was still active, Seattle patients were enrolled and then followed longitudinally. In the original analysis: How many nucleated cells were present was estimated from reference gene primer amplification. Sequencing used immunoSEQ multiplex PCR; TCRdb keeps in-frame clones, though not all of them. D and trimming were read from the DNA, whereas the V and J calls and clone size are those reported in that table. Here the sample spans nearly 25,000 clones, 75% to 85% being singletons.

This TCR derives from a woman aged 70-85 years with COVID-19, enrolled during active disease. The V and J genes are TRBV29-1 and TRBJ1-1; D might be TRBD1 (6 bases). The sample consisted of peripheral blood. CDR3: CSVEKLGANTEAFF. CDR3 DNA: TGCAGCGTTGAAAAGTTGGGGGCGAACACTGAAGCTTTCTTT.